A selection of T cell receptor beta chains follows, all from one sample in a study of cytomegalovirus exposure and HLA in healthy donors. Produced via immunoSEQ multiplex PCR; TCRdb's table is partial and in-frame only. The data show some 150,000 clones, with 79% seen just once and 0.85% to 1.4% held by the top ten. The sample comprised PBMCs. These receptors originate from a male donor in good health and CMV-seronegative. CDR3s include the opening cysteine and the closing phenylalanine or tryptophan. The order of the fields is clone size, D gene, J gene, V gene, CDR3 DNA, CDR3 protein. A D gene is named only where the DNA matches it firmly. A clone size is listed for some rows: how often the clone was seen (once, few, many), or a class if it is expanded.

clone_size: .
d_call: .
j_call: TRBJ1-5
v_call: TRBV7-9
cdr3_nt: TGTGCCAGCAGCTCAGCCGGGGGGGCGGATCAGCCCCAGCATTTT
cdr3_aa: CASSSAGGADQPQHF

clone_size: .
d_call: TRBD1
j_call: TRBJ2-5
v_call: TRBV12-5
cdr3_nt: TGTGCTAGTGGTTTTCTTTTTGGAAGGGACAGGGAGACCCAGTACTTC
cdr3_aa: CASGFLFGRDRETQYF

clone_size: .
d_call: .
j_call: TRBJ2-1
v_call: TRBV30
cdr3_nt: TGTGCCTGGAGTCGGACAGCGGGATCCTTAAGTGAGCAGTTCTTC
cdr3_aa: CAWSRTAGSLSEQFF

clone_size: .
d_call: TRBD2
j_call: TRBJ2-1
v_call: TRBV5-6
cdr3_nt: TGTGCCAGCAGCTTGGTGGGGACTAGCGGGGGGGCCAATGAGCAGTTCTTC
cdr3_aa: CASSLVGTSGGANEQFF

clone_size: once
d_call: .
j_call: TRBJ2-7
v_call: TRBV5-1
cdr3_nt: TGCGCCAGCAGCTTGGGGACAGTACTTTCCTACGAGCAGTACTTC
cdr3_aa: CASSLGTVLSYEQYF

clone_size: .
d_call: .
j_call: TRBJ2-5
v_call: TRBV7-9
cdr3_nt: TGTGCCAGCAGCGGTCGAGGCCTGGAGACCCAGTACTTC
cdr3_aa: CASSGRGLETQYF

clone_size: .
d_call: .
j_call: TRBJ2-7
v_call: TRBV27
cdr3_nt: TGTGCCAGCAGTTTCAGGGATTGGCACGAGCAGTACTTC
cdr3_aa: CASSFRDWHEQYF

clone_size: .
d_call: .
j_call: TRBJ1-4
v_call: TRBV4-3
cdr3_nt: TGCGCCAGCAGCCTAGAACACAGAGGGCCTAATGAAAAACTGTTTTTT
cdr3_aa: CASSLEHRGPNEKLFF

clone_size: .
d_call: .
j_call: TRBJ2-5
v_call: TRBV2
cdr3_nt: TGTGCCAGCAGTAAGCCCCCCAGGGGAGAGACCCAGTACTTC
cdr3_aa: CASSKPPRGETQYF

clone_size: .
d_call: .
j_call: TRBJ1-2
v_call: TRBV7-8
cdr3_nt: TGTGCCAGCAGCTTAAGTCTCAGCGGGGACTATGGCTACACCTTC
cdr3_aa: CASSLSLSGDYGYTF

clone_size: .
d_call: .
j_call: TRBJ2-1
v_call: TRBV7-9
cdr3_nt: TGTGCCAGCAGTGACACCTCCTACAATGAGCAGTTCTTC
cdr3_aa: CASSDTSYNEQFF

clone_size: .
d_call: .
j_call: TRBJ2-5
v_call: TRBV5-1
cdr3_nt: TGCGCCAGCGGACCTCAGGGAATCCAAGAGACCCAGTACTTC
cdr3_aa: CASGPQGIQETQYF

clone_size: .
d_call: TRBD1
j_call: TRBJ1-5
v_call: TRBV19
cdr3_nt: TGTGCCGCCTGGGCAGGGGGCCTCAATCAGCCCCAGCATTTT
cdr3_aa: CAAWAGGLNQPQHF

clone_size: .
d_call: .
j_call: TRBJ1-1
v_call: TRBV7-2
cdr3_nt: TGTGCCAGCAGCATAAGCCCCGTGGGGCCTGAAGCTTTCTTT
cdr3_aa: CASSISPVGPEAFF

clone_size: .
d_call: .
j_call: TRBJ2-5
v_call: TRBV4-1
cdr3_nt: TGCGCCAGCAGCCAAGCTGGGCAGGGGCTAGAGACCCAGTACTTC
cdr3_aa: CASSQAGQGLETQYF

clone_size: .
d_call: TRBD1
j_call: TRBJ2-7
v_call: TRBV6-1
cdr3_nt: TGTGCCAGCAGTTTACAGGGGTCGGGTGAGCAGTACTTC
cdr3_aa: CASSLQGSGEQYF

clone_size: few
d_call: .
j_call: TRBJ2-7
v_call: TRBV5-1
cdr3_nt: TGCGCCAGCAGCCCAACCCCGGGGAAGGGACTCTACGAGCAGTACTTC
cdr3_aa: CASSPTPGKGLYEQYF

clone_size: .
d_call: TRBD2
j_call: TRBJ2-7
v_call: TRBV6-6
cdr3_nt: TGTGCCAGCAGCCGGGGACTAGCTTACGAGCAGTACTTC
cdr3_aa: CASSRGLAYEQYF

clone_size: .
d_call: TRBD2
j_call: TRBJ2-2
v_call: TRBV5-4
cdr3_nt: TGTGCCAGCAGCTTCGGCGGGGGGGGATGGGCCGGGGAGCTGTTTTTT
cdr3_aa: CASSFGGGGWAGELFF

clone_size: .
d_call: .
j_call: TRBJ1-6
v_call: TRBV7-8
cdr3_nt: TGTGCCAGCAGCTTAGCTCTTACCCGGCAGGGCGCCTATAATTCACCCCTCCACTTT
cdr3_aa: CASSLALTRQGAYNSPLHF

clone_size: .
d_call: TRBD1
j_call: TRBJ1-1
v_call: TRBV5-1
cdr3_nt: TGCGCCAGCTCCGGGGACAGGGGGCGCGTAATTACGGGAACTGAAGCTTTCTTT
cdr3_aa: CASSGDRGRVITGTEAFF

clone_size: .
d_call: .
j_call: TRBJ2-5
v_call: TRBV7-9
cdr3_nt: TGTGCCAGCAGTCTCCCTCAAGAGACCCAGTACTTC
cdr3_aa: CASSLPQETQYF

clone_size: few
d_call: TRBD1
j_call: TRBJ2-7
v_call: TRBV6-1
cdr3_nt: TGTGCCAGCAGTGTCTCCTCGACAGGGATAGAAGCTTACGAGCAGTACTTC
cdr3_aa: CASSVSSTGIEAYEQYF

clone_size: few
d_call: TRBD1
j_call: TRBJ1-1
v_call: TRBV7-9
cdr3_nt: TGTGCCAGCAGCTTTTTGACAGGGGTTTTCATGAACACTGAAGCTTTCTTT
cdr3_aa: CASSFLTGVFMNTEAFF

clone_size: .
d_call: TRBD1
j_call: TRBJ2-1
v_call: TRBV5-1
cdr3_nt: TGCGCCAGCAGCTGGACAGGACGGCAGGAGCAGTTCTTC
cdr3_aa: CASSWTGRQEQFF

clone_size: .
d_call: .
j_call: TRBJ1-5
v_call: TRBV7-2
cdr3_nt: TGTGCCAGCAGCTTTACGAGAAACAATCAGCCCCAGCATTTT
cdr3_aa: CASSFTRNNQPQHF

clone_size: .
d_call: TRBD1
j_call: TRBJ2-7
v_call: TRBV4-3
cdr3_nt: TGCGCCAGCAGCCAAGGGCTCGACAGGGGGCAGCAGTACTTC
cdr3_aa: CASSQGLDRGQQYF

clone_size: .
d_call: TRBD1
j_call: TRBJ1-5
v_call: TRBV5-7
cdr3_nt: TGTGCCAGCAGCCCGTCGACGGGACAGGGGGAAAAGGGTCAGCCCCAGCATTTT
cdr3_aa: CASSPSTGQGEKGQPQHF

clone_size: .
d_call: TRBD1
j_call: TRBJ2-1
v_call: TRBV5-6
cdr3_nt: TGTGCCAGCAGCTCGCCCGAGACAGGGGTCTTCAATGAGCAGTTCTTC
cdr3_aa: CASSSPETGVFNEQFF

clone_size: .
d_call: TRBD1
j_call: TRBJ1-2
v_call: TRBV30
cdr3_nt: TGTGCCTGGAGTGTGATAGGGGGCCGTGGCTACACCTTC
cdr3_aa: CAWSVIGGRGYTF

clone_size: .
d_call: .
j_call: TRBJ1-6
v_call: TRBV2
cdr3_nt: TGTGCCAGCAGCTCAACCTCAGGGGAATGGTTAGGTTCACCCCTCCACTTT
cdr3_aa: CASSSTSGEWLGSPLHF

clone_size: .
d_call: .
j_call: TRBJ1-1
v_call: TRBV11-3
cdr3_nt: TGTGCCAGCAGCTTCACAGGGTCCGCTGAAGCTTTCTTT
cdr3_aa: CASSFTGSAEAFF

clone_size: once
d_call: .
j_call: TRBJ1-5
v_call: TRBV6-5
cdr3_nt: TGTGCCAGCAGTGACCCTGGCGCGGGTCAGCCCCAGCATTTT
cdr3_aa: CASSDPGAGQPQHF

clone_size: .
d_call: .
j_call: TRBJ1-1
v_call: TRBV7-9
cdr3_nt: TGTGCCGGGGAGTCGAACACTGAAGCTTTCTTT
cdr3_aa: CAGESNTEAFF

clone_size: .
d_call: .
j_call: TRBJ1-2
v_call: TRBV7-8
cdr3_nt: TGTGCCAGCAGCCCCACCGGTACTAACTATGGCTACACCTTC
cdr3_aa: CASSPTGTNYGYTF

clone_size: .
d_call: TRBD1
j_call: TRBJ1-2
v_call: TRBV7-9
cdr3_nt: TGTGCCAGCAGCTCGACAGGGTACTATGGCTACACCTTC
cdr3_aa: CASSSTGYYGYTF

clone_size: .
d_call: .
j_call: TRBJ1-2
v_call: TRBV11-2
cdr3_nt: TGTGCCAGCAGCTTAACCGACAGCCCCTATGGCTACACCTTC
cdr3_aa: CASSLTDSPYGYTF

clone_size: few
d_call: .
j_call: TRBJ1-3
v_call: TRBV5-4
cdr3_nt: TGTGCCAGCCCGGGCCGGGGTTCTGGAAACACCATATATTTT
cdr3_aa: CASPGRGSGNTIYF

clone_size: .
d_call: .
j_call: TRBJ1-3
v_call: TRBV12-2
cdr3_nt: .
cdr3_aa: CASRPQTVGSGNTIYF

clone_size: few
d_call: TRBD2
j_call: TRBJ2-3
v_call: TRBV4-1
cdr3_nt: TGCGCCAGCAGCCGGACGGGACTAGTTACAGATACGCAGTATTTT
cdr3_aa: CASSRTGLVTDTQYF

clone_size: once
d_call: TRBD1
j_call: TRBJ2-5
v_call: TRBV29-1
cdr3_nt: TGCAGCGTAGGCAGGGACAGCGGCGGGGAGACCCAGTACTTC
cdr3_aa: CSVGRDSGGETQYF

clone_size: .
d_call: .
j_call: TRBJ2-1
v_call: TRBV16
cdr3_nt: TGTGCCAGCAGCCCAGAGACATTTGGGGGCGAGCAGTTCTTC
cdr3_aa: CASSPETFGGEQFF

clone_size: .
d_call: TRBD1
j_call: TRBJ1-1
v_call: TRBV7-3
cdr3_nt: TGTGCCAGCAGCTTAAACGGCAGGTTAGGGGGCGGCACTGAAGCTTTCTTT
cdr3_aa: CASSLNGRLGGGTEAFF

clone_size: .
d_call: .
j_call: TRBJ1-3
v_call: TRBV30
cdr3_nt: TGTGCCTGGAGTGTAACAGGATACGGAAACACCATATATTTT
cdr3_aa: CAWSVTGYGNTIYF

clone_size: .
d_call: .
j_call: TRBJ1-5
v_call: TRBV7-3
cdr3_nt: TGTGCCAGCACCCGGGGGGATAGCAATCAGCCCCAGCATTTT
cdr3_aa: CASTRGDSNQPQHF

clone_size: .
d_call: .
j_call: TRBJ2-3
v_call: TRBV19
cdr3_nt: TGTGCCAGTAGCACGAGACTAGGTCGGCAGTATTTT
cdr3_aa: CASSTRLGRQYF

clone_size: .
d_call: TRBD1
j_call: TRBJ1-4
v_call: TRBV6-5
cdr3_nt: TGTGCCAGCAGCCCCAGGGGGCAGGCTAATGAAAAACTGTTTTTT
cdr3_aa: CASSPRGQANEKLFF

clone_size: .
d_call: .
j_call: TRBJ1-3
v_call: TRBV7-6
cdr3_nt: TGTGCCAGCAGCGAACTGACAGCAACTGGAAACACCATATATTTT
cdr3_aa: CASSELTATGNTIYF

clone_size: .
d_call: TRBD1
j_call: TRBJ2-7
v_call: TRBV15
cdr3_nt: TGTGCCACCAGCTTAGGGGGCATTGGCTCCTACGAGCAGTACTTC
cdr3_aa: CATSLGGIGSYEQYF

clone_size: once
d_call: .
j_call: TRBJ2-5
v_call: TRBV19
cdr3_nt: TGTGCCAGTACGGGCGGGGCTGCCCAAGAGACCCAGTACTTC
cdr3_aa: CASTGGAAQETQYF

clone_size: .
d_call: .
j_call: TRBJ2-3
v_call: TRBV6-1
cdr3_nt: TGTGCCAGCAGTGAGTGGGGGGAGCCTTATACGCAGTATTTT
cdr3_aa: CASSEWGEPYTQYF

clone_size: .
d_call: .
j_call: TRBJ1-5
v_call: TRBV30
cdr3_nt: TGTGCCTGGAGTGGGGCTCTGGGTCAGCCCCAGCATTTT
cdr3_aa: CAWSGALGQPQHF

clone_size: once
d_call: .
j_call: TRBJ2-7
v_call: TRBV15
cdr3_nt: TGTGCCACCAGCAGAGATTGGGCCCAGAGCTCCTACGAGCAGTACTTC
cdr3_aa: CATSRDWAQSSYEQYF

clone_size: .
d_call: .
j_call: TRBJ1-4
v_call: TRBV30
cdr3_nt: TGTGCCTGGAGTCCCACTGCAACTAATGAAAAACTGTTTTTT
cdr3_aa: CAWSPTATNEKLFF

clone_size: few
d_call: TRBD1
j_call: TRBJ1-4
v_call: TRBV4-3
cdr3_nt: TGCGCCAGCAGCCAAGACGAGACAGGGAGTGAAAAACTGTTTTTT
cdr3_aa: CASSQDETGSEKLFF

clone_size: .
d_call: TRBD2
j_call: TRBJ2-7
v_call: TRBV10-3
cdr3_nt: TGTGCCATCAGTGACGGACTAGCGGGAGCCTACGAGCAGTACTTC
cdr3_aa: CAISDGLAGAYEQYF

clone_size: .
d_call: .
j_call: TRBJ1-1
v_call: TRBV4-2
cdr3_nt: TGTGCCAGCAGCCACCAGGACAGAGCGAACACTGAAGCTTTCTTT
cdr3_aa: CASSHQDRANTEAFF

clone_size: .
d_call: .
j_call: TRBJ2-1
v_call: TRBV27
cdr3_nt: TGTGCCAGCAGTTTGAACAGGATGGATGAGCAGTTCTTC
cdr3_aa: CASSLNRMDEQFF

clone_size: few
d_call: TRBD1
j_call: TRBJ1-1
v_call: TRBV4-3
cdr3_nt: TGCGCCAGCAGCCAAGAGTCAGGGGGGTACACTGAAGCTTTCTTT
cdr3_aa: CASSQESGGYTEAFF